Described below is a single T cell receptor (beta chain) sequence and its context. Its antigen is not identified. This CDR3 spans 14 amino acids. Germline V gene data show CDR1 as MNHEY and CDR2 as SMNVEV (reference sequence). J was trimmed by 8 bases and V by 5 bases; bases with no gene match: 7. The sample belongs to a study of Ad26.COV2.S vaccination and SARS-CoV-2 variants. General study results and limits: Post-vaccination spike-specific CD8+ and CD4+ T cell responses reportedly had substantial breadth.

Treatment meaning: some 20 received Ad26.COV2.S at low or high dose, single or two shots; five or six received placebo; per-sample allocation not given. At day 63 after the first vaccine or placebo injection, samples were drawn. Generated by immunoSEQ multiplex PCR, the TCRdb table keeps only in-frame clones and is missing some. The sample holds roughly 410,000 clones; 83% are singletons and the top ten take around 7%. Specimen: peripheral blood, collected in a trial of Ad26.COV2.S vaccine versus placebo. The chain couples TRBV27 to TRBJ1-2; 11 bases are a match to TRBD1. This sequence was found in a person aged 18-65 years who received the Ad26.COV2.S COVID-19 vaccine or a placebo. CDR3 DNA sequence: TGTGCCAGCAGTGATGGACAGGGGGCACGAGGCTACACCTTC. As protein: CASSDGQGARGYTF.